These T cell receptor beta chains were read from a single sample in a study of T cell repertoires in aging, cancer and after chemotherapy. TCRdb redid the calling of the multiplex PCR reads with MiXCR, one entry per CDR3 protein. The sample comprises about 3,000 distinct CDR3 sequences, 40% to 50% of which are singletons, and 5% to 6% rests with the top ten. Input material: blood. Receptor source: a human donor with a solid tumor. CDR3s include the opening cysteine and the closing phenylalanine or tryptophan. A D gene is named only where the DNA matches it firmly. Some rows mark clone size as missing; the rest say once, few, many or name a class of expanded clone.

size,V,D,J,DNA,CDR3
.,TRBV27,.,TRBJ2-1,TGTGCCAGCAGTGCCGGCAATAAGCAGTTCTTC,CASSAGNKQFF
.,TRBV12-5,.,TRBJ1-2,TGTGCTAGTGGTTTGGTAGGCAGAGCTAACTATGGCTACACCTTC,CASGLVGRANYGYTF
few,TRBV19,.,TRBJ2-3,TGTGCCAGTAGTACCTCAACGGGACCCGCTGTAGATACGCAGTATTTT,CASSTSTGPAVDTQYF
.,TRBV27,TRBD1,TRBJ1-5,TGTGCCAGCAGTCGTCGACAGGGGGGTGATCAGCCCCAGCATTTT,CASSRRQGGDQPQHF
few,TRBV12-3/TRBV12-4,.,TRBJ1-1,TGTGCCAGCAGTTCTGGACAGATGAACACTGAAGCTTTCTTT,CASSSGQMNTEAFF
.,TRBV12-3/TRBV12-4,.,TRBJ2-5,TGTGCCAGCAGTTTGAGACGGGGGCCAGGGGAGACCCAGTACTTC,CASSLRRGPGETQYF
.,TRBV5-6,.,TRBJ1-2,TGTGCCAGCAGCTTGTTTCCAGAGCAAAACTATGGCTACACCTTC,CASSLFPEQNYGYTF
.,TRBV5-6,.,TRBJ2-5,TGTGCCAGCAGTAGTGGGGGGCCGGGAGAAGAGACCCAGTACTTC,CASSSGGPGEETQYF
few,TRBV30,.,TRBJ2-6,TGTGCCTGGAACCCTGACCGGTGGAGCTCTGGGGCCAACGTCCTGACTTTC,CAWNPDRWSSGANVLTF
.,TRBV6-6,.,TRBJ1-1,TGTGCCAGCATTGCGAACACTGTGGCAGGGGAAGCTTTCTTT,CASIANTVAGEAFF
.,TRBV12-3/TRBV12-4,TRBD1,TRBJ2-1,TGTGCCAGCAGCAGCAAGGAAGACAGGGGGCGACAGTTCTTC,CASSSKEDRGRQFF
few,TRBV4-3,.,TRBJ2-7,TGCGCCAGCAGCCAAGAAACAACCTACGAGCAGTACTTC,CASSQETTYEQYF
few,TRBV19,TRBD1,TRBJ2-2,TGTGCCAGTAGTATAGGGAGGGGACAGGTCGCGAACACCGGGGAGCTGTTTTTT,CASSIGRGQVANTGELFF
once,TRBV6-6,.,TRBJ1-6,TGTGTCAGCAGTCCCCGTTCACCCCTCCACTTT,CVSSPRSPLHF
.,TRBV19,.,TRBJ1-5,TGTGCCAGTGCCGGGGTGCGAGGTCAGCCCCAGCATTTT,CASAGVRGQPQHF
.,TRBV6-1,.,TRBJ2-5,TGTGCCAGCAGTTGGAAAGTCAGGGAGACCCAGTACTTC,CASSWKVRETQYF
.,TRBV20-1,TRBD2,TRBJ2-1,TGCAGTGCTTTGCCTAGCGGGAGCGTTAACTCCTACAATGAGCAGTTCTTC,CSALPSGSVNSYNEQFF
once,TRBV25-1,.,TRBJ1-2,TGTGCCAGCAGTGAATATAAGGGGGTATGGGCCTATGGCTACACCTTC,CASSEYKGVWAYGYTF
few,TRBV5-1,.,TRBJ1-4,TGCGCCAGCAGCATAGACCGGGAAAAACTGTTTTTT,CASSIDREKLFF
.,TRBV12-5,.,TRBJ1-5,TGTGCCAGCACGGGCCTTGGGCAGCCCCAGCATTTT,CASTGLGQPQHF
few,TRBV12-3/TRBV12-4,.,TRBJ2-2,TGTGCCAGCAGTTGGGTGGCCGACACCGGGGAGCTGTTTTTT,CASSWVADTGELFF
.,TRBV24-1,TRBD1,TRBJ1-1,TGTGCCACCAGTGATTTGCAGGCGTGGGGGACAGGGGTGAGGACTGAAGCTTTCTTT,CATSDLQAWGTGVRTEAFF
few,TRBV19,.,TRBJ2-6,TGTGCCAGTAACCTAGGGCGGATCTCTGGGGCCAACGTCCTGACTTTC,CASNLGRISGANVLTF
few,TRBV20-1,.,TRBJ1-2,TGCAGTGCTCGGAAGCCGGGGACCAACTATGGCTACACCTTC,CSARKPGTNYGYTF
.,TRBV6-5,.,TRBJ2-7,TGTGCCAGCAGTGAAGAATTATTAGGGGACACCTACTACAAGCAGTACTTC,CASSEELLGDTYYKQYF